This T cell receptor beta chain was found in a study of blood T cell repertoires in COVID-19. Study in general: Specimens from acute and convalescent COVID-19 originated in the United States, Italy and Spain. The cDNA or gDNA used as material had been derived from T cells, B-cell-depleted T cells, or PBMCs.

The CDR3 contains 13 residues. Germline CDR1 reads GTSNPN; CDR2 reads SVGIG (reference sequence). Trimming removed 1 base at V and 5 bases at J, with 9 bases between. The authors' processing: Estimates of nucleated cell counts were drawn from the amplification of reference gene primers. Clones were read by immunoSEQ multiplex PCR, and TCRdb kept only the in-frame ones, dropping some. Clone size and V and J calls were adopted from that table, with D and trimming inferred from the DNA. The table includes about 46,000 clones, 90% detected once. This sequence was found in an older man with active COVID-19. The material sequenced was peripheral blood. The chain joins TRBV30 to TRBJ1-5, with D possibly TRBD1 on 5 matching bases. CDR3 in amino acids: CAWSAGGDQPQHF. The CDR3 DNA reads as TGTGCCTGGAGTGCGGGGGGAGATCAGCCCCAGCATTTT.